Listed below are T cell receptor beta chains from one sample, sequenced in a study of blood T cell repertoires in COVID-19. Method: immunoSEQ multiplex PCR; TCRdb's copy keeps in-frame clones and lacks some. The sample shows 50,000 to 60,000 clones, around 81% of them seen only once. Sequenced material: peripheral blood. The source is a man aged 80 or over with COVID-19, enrolled during active disease. Each CDR3 is given with its conserved first and last residue. The D gene is left open where the match is weak. Clone size is not always given. Where it is, it says once, few, many or a class for expanded clones.

V	J	size	D	DNA	CDR3
TRBV30	TRBJ1-6	-	-	TGTGCCTGGACGGCAGGCGGGGTTAATTCACCCCTCCACTTT	CAWTAGGVNSPLHF
TRBV28	TRBJ1-3	-	-	TGTGCCAGCAGTCGACAGGAAGGCTATTTTGGAAACACCATATATTTT	CASSRQEGYFGNTIYF
TRBV2	TRBJ2-5	few	TRBD1	TGTGCCAGCACCCCGGGGACAGGTTCACAAGAGACCCAGTACTTC	CASTPGTGSQETQYF
TRBV5-1	TRBJ2-5	few	TRBD2	TGCGCCAGCAGCATAACTAGCGAAGAGACCCAGTACTTC	CASSITSEETQYF
TRBV29-1	TRBJ1-1	few	-	TGCAGCGCGCTTGCGTTCGTTATGAACACTGAAGCTTTCTTT	CSALAFVMNTEAFF
TRBV7-8	TRBJ2-1	-	-	TGTGCCAGCAGCGGAAGAACTACCAATGAGCAGTTCTTC	CASSGRTTNEQFF
TRBV19	TRBJ2-5	-	TRBD2	TGTGCCAGTAGTGGGGAGGGGCCCCAAGAGACCCAGTACTTC	CASSGEGPQETQYF
TRBV19	TRBJ2-6	-	TRBD1	TGTGCCAGCACACAGGGGGCGGCTGGGGCCAACGTCCTGACTTTC	CASTQGAAGANVLTF
TRBV5-4	TRBJ1-6	-	-	TGTGCCAGCAGCTTGGGAGGGGGTAGCTCCTATAATTCACCCCTCCACTTT	CASSLGGGSSYNSPLHF
TRBV3-1/TRBV3-2	TRBJ2-3	-	-	TGTGCCAGCAGCCAAGACGGGGGCACAGATACGCAGTATTTT	CASSQDGGTDTQYF
TRBV24-1	TRBJ2-2	-	TRBD2	TGTGCCACCCGCGCGTTTGGTAGCGGGAGCCCCGGGGAGCTGTTTTTT	CATRAFGSGSPGELFF
TRBV19	TRBJ1-2	-	TRBD1	TGTGCCAGTAGTCCTACAGGGGGCCTATATGGCTACACCTTC	CASSPTGGLYGYTF
TRBV13	TRBJ1-2	-	TRBD1	TGTGCCAGCAGCCCAGACAGGGGAATCTATGGCTACACCTTC	CASSPDRGIYGYTF